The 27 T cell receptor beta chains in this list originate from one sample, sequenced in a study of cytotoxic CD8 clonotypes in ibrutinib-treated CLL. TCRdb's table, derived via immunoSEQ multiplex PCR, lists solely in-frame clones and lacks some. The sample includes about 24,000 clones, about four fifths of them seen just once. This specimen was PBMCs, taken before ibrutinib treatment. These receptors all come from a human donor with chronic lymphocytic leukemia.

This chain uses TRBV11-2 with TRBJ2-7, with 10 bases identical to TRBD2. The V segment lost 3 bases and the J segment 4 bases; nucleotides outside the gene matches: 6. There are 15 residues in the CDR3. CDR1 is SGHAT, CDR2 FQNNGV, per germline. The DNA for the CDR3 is TGTGCCAGCAGCTTGAGCGGGAGGGCCGGGTACGAGCAGTACTTC. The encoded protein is CASSLSGRAGYEQYF.

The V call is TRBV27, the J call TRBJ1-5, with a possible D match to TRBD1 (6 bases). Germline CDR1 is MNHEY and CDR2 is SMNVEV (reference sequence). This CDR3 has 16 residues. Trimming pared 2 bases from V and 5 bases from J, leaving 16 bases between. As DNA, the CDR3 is TGTGCCAGCAGTTTAGAGGGGGGCGCAGGCTATCAGCCCCAGCATTTT. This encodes CASSLEGGAGYQPQHF.

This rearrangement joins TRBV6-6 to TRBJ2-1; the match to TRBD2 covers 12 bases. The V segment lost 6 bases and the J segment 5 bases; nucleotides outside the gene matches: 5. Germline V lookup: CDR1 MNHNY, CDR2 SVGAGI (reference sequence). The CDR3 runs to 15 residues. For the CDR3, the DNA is TGTGCCAGCAGGGAGACTAGCGGGGGTAACAATGAGCAGTTCTTC. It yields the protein CASRETSGGNNEQFF.

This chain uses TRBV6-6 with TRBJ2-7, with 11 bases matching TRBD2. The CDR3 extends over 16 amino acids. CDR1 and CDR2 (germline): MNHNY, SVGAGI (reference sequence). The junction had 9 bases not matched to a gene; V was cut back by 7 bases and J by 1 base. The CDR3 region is CASTLTSGTGSYEQYF. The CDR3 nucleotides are TGTGCCAGCACTTTGACTAGCGGGACGGGGTCCTACGAGCAGTACTTC.

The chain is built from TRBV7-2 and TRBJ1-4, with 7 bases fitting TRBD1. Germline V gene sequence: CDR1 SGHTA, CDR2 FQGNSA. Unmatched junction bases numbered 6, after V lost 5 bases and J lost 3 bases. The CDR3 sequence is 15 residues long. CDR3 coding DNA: TGTGCCAGCAGCGCCGACAGGGCGTCTAATGAAAAACTGTTTTTT. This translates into CASSADRASNEKLFF.

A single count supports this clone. The CDR3 DNA sequence: TGCGCCAGCGGGCAGGGAACTCACCAAGAGACCCAGTACTTC. Protein product: CASGQGTHQETQYF. The chain is built from TRBV5-1 and TRBJ2-5; possible D gene TRBD1, 5 bases. Trimming shortened V by 7 bases and J by 0 bases, and 13 bases separated the two germline ends. Germline CDR1 is SGHRS and CDR2 is YFSETQ. The CDR3 runs 14 residues.

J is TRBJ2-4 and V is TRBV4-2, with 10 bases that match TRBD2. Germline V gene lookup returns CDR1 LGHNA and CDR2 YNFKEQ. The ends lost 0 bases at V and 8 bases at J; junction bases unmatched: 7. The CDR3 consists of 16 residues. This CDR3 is CASSQDQLAGEDIQYF. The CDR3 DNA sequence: TGTGCCAGCAGCCAAGATCAGCTAGCGGGAGAGGACATTCAGTACTTC.

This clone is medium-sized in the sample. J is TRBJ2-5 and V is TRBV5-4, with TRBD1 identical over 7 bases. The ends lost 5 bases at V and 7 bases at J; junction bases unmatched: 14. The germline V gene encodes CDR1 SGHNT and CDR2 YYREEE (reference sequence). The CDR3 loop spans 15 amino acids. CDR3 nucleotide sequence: TGTGCCAGCAGACCCGATAGGGGGCGGGTCGGGACCCAGTACTTC. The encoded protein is CASRPDRGRVGTQYF. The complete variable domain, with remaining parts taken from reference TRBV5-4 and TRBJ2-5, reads ETGVTQSPTHLIKTRGQQVTLRCSSQSGHNTVSWYQQALGQGPQFIFQYYREEENGRGNFPPRFSGLQFPNYSSELNVNALELDDSALYLCASRPDRGRVGTQYFGPGTRLLVL.

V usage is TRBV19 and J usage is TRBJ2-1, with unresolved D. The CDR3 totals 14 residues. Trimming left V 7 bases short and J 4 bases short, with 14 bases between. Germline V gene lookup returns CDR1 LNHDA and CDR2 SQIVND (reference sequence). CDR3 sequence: CASMSTPPYNEQFF. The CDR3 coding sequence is TGTGCCAGTATGTCGACCCCACCTTACAATGAGCAGTTCTTC.

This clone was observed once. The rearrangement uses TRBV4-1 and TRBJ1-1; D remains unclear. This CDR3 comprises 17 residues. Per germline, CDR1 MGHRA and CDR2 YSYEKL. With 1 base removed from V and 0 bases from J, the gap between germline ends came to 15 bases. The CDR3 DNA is TGCGCCAGCAGCCAAGCGCGGAATGCAGGATTGAACACTGAAGCTTTCTTT. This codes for CASSQARNAGLNTEAFF.

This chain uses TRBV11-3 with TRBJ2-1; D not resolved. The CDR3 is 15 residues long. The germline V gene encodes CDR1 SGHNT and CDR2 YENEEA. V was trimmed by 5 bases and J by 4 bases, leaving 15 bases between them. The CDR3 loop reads CASSPFEAVYNEQFF. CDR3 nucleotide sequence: TGTGCCAGCAGCCCATTCGAGGCTGTTTACAATGAGCAGTTCTTC.

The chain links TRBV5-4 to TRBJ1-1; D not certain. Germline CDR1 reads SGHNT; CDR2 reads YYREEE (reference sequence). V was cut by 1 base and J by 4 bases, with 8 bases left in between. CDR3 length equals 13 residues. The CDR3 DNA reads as TGTGCCAGCAGCTTGTCAGAGAGCACTGAAGCTTTCTTT. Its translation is CASSLSESTEAFF.

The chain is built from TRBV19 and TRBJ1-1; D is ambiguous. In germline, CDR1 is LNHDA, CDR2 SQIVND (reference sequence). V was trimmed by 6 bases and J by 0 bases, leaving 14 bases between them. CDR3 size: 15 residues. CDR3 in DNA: TGTGCCAGTAGAGAGTTAGGAGCCATGAACACTGAAGCTTTCTTT. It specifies CASRELGAMNTEAFF.

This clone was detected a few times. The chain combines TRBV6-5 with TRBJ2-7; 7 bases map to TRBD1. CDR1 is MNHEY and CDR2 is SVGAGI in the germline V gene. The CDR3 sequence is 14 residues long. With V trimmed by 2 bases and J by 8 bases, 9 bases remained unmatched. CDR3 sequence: CASSYGQEAAKQYF. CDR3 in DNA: TGTGCCAGCAGTTACGGACAGGAGGCGGCAAAGCAGTACTTC.

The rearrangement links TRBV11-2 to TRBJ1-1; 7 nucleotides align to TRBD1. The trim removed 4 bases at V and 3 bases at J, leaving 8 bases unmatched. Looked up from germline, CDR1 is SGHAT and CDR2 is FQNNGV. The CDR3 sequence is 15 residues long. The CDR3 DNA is TGTGCCAGCAGCTCCAGGGGGATTATGTACACTGAAGCTTTCTTT. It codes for CASSSRGIMYTEAFF. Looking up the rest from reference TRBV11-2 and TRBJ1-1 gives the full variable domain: EAGVAQSPRYKIIEKRQSVAFWCNPISGHATLYWYQQILGQGPKLLIQFQNNGVVDDSQLPKDRFSAERLKGVDSTLKIQPAKLEDSAVYLCASSSRGIMYTEAFFGQGTRLTVV.

In DNA, the CDR3 is TGCGCCAGCAGCCAAGATGACAGGACCTATGGCTACACCTTC. Translated: CASSQDDRTYGYTF. The chain links TRBV4-1 to TRBJ1-2, with D possibly being TRBD1 (6 bases). The V gene lost 0 bases and the J gene lost 4 bases, with 9 bases spanning the gap. CDR3 length equals 14 residues. Germline V gene sequence: CDR1 MGHRA, CDR2 YSYEKL.

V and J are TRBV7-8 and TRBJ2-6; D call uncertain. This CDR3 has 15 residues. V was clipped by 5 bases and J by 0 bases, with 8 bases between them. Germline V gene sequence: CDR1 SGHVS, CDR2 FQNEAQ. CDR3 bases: TGTGCCAGCAGCCCGACCGGCTCTGGGGCCAACGTCCTGACTTTC. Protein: CASSPTGSGANVLTF.

In DNA, the CDR3 is TGCAGTGCTAGAGGGACATTTGAAGCTTTCTTT. Its protein product is CSARGTFEAFF. The rearrangement links TRBV20-1 to TRBJ1-1, with D tentatively TRBD1 (5 bases). V lost 1 base and J 7 bases, leaving 7 bases between the germline ends. The CDR3 has 11 amino acids. CDR1 DFQATT and CDR2 SNEGSKA come from the germline V gene (reference sequence).

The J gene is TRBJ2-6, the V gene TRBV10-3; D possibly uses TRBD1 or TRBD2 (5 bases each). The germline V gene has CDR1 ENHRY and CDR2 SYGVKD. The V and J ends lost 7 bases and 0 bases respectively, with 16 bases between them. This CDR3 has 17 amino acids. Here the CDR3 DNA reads TGTGCCATCATGGGGACCGCTACCACCTCTGGGGCCAACGTCCTGACTTTC. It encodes CAIMGTATTSGANVLTF.

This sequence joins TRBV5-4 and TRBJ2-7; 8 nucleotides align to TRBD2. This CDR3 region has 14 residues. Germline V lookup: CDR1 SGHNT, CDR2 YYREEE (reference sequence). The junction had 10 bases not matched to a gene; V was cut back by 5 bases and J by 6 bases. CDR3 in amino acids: CASSGGRSGSEQYF. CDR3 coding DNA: TGTGCCAGCAGTGGGGGGCGGAGCGGGAGCGAGCAGTACTTC.

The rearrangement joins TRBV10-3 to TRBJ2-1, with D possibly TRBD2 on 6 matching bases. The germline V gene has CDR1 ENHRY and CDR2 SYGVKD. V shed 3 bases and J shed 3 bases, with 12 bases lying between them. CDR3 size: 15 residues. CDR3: CAISDDGGNYNEQFF. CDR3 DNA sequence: TGTGCCATCAGTGACGATGGCGGGAACTACAATGAGCAGTTCTTC.

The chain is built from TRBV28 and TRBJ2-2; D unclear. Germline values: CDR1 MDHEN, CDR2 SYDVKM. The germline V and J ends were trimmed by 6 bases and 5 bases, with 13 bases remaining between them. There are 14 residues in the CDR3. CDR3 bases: TGTGCCAGCAGGGTGGGCCGGCGGACCGGGGAGCTGTTTTTT. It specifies CASRVGRRTGELFF.

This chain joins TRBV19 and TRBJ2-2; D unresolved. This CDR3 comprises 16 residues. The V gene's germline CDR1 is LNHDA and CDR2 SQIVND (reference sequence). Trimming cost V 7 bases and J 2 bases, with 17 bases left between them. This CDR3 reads CASTNYREVNTGELFF. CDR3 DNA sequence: TGTGCCAGTACCAACTACCGTGAGGTAAACACCGGGGAGCTGTTTTTT.

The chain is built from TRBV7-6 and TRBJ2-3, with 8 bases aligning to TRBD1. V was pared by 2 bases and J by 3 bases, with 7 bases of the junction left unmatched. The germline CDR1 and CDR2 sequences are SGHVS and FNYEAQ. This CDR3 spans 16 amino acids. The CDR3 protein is CASSLQGAQLTDTQYF. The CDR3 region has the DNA TGTGCCAGCAGCTTACAGGGGGCGCAACTGACAGATACGCAGTATTTT.

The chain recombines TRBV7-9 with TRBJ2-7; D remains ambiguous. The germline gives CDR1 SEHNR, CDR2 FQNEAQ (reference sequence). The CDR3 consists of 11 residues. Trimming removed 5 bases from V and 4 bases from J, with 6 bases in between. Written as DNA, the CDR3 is TGTGCCAGCAGCGACGAGTACGAGCAGTACTTC. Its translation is CASSDEYEQYF.

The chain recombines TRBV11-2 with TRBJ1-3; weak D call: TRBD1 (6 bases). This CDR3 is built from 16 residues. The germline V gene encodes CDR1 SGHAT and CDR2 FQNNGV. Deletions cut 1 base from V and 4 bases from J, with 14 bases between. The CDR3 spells CASSLAPRGRGNTIYF. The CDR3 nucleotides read TGTGCCAGCAGCTTAGCCCCCAGGGGAAGAGGAAACACCATATATTTT.

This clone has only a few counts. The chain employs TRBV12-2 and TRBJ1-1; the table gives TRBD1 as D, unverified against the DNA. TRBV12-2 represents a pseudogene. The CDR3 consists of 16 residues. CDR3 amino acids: CASRLGATENHGEAFF. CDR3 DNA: TGTGCAAGTCGCTTAGGGGCCACCGAGAACCATGGGGAAGCTTTCTTT.